Shown below are 27 T cell receptor beta chains from a single sample sequenced in a study of monozygotic twins with cystic fibrosis. The repertoire was sequenced with immunoSEQ multiplex PCR; TCRdb's copy has only in-frame clones and lacks some. The data show some 35,000 clones, 90% to 95% seen once. Input material: blood. These TCRs come from a boy younger than 10 with cystic fibrosis.

This clone has only one observation. The CDR3 loop is CSTGQNTEAFF. Here the CDR3 DNA reads TGCAGCACGGGACAGAACACTGAAGCTTTCTTT. V is TRBV29-1 and J is TRBJ1-1, with D maybe TRBD1 (6 bases). The germline CDR1 and CDR2 sequences are SQVTM and ANQGSEA. CDR3 length equals 11 residues. V shed 8 bases and J shed 1 base, with 8 bases lying between them.

The J gene is TRBJ2-2, the V gene TRBV7-7; D is ambiguous. The V end was cut by 8 bases, the J end by 0 bases, with 16 bases between. CDR1 and CDR2 from the germline V gene are SSHAT and FNYEAQ (reference sequence). CDR3 length: 16 amino acids. DNA of the CDR3: TGTGCCAGCGGAAACAGCCCACTATCGAACACCGGGGAGCTGTTTTTT. It translates to CASGNSPLSNTGELFF.

This clone was detected a few times. The chain combines TRBV5-1 with TRBJ1-1; 8 positions agree with TRBD1. The CDR3 is made up of 14 amino acids. The germline V gene has CDR1 SGHRS and CDR2 YFSETQ. Germline trimming cut 4 bases from V and 2 bases from J; bases unmatched to any gene: 4. As DNA, the CDR3 is TGCGCCAGCAGCCCCGGGACAGGAAACACTGAAGCTTTCTTT. As protein: CASSPGTGNTEAFF.

This chain links TRBV9 with TRBJ2-5, with a possible D match to TRBD2 (6 bases). Germline V gives CDR1 SGDLS, CDR2 YYNGEE. CDR3 length equals 14 residues. V gave up 0 bases and J gave up 3 bases, with 9 bases separating them. The CDR3 nucleotides are TGTGCCAGCAGCGTAGAGGGGACTGAAGAGACCCAGTACTTC. It encodes CASSVEGTEETQYF.

The chain joins TRBV7-9 to TRBJ1-2, with TRBD1 identical over 7 bases. V lost 5 bases and J lost 0; bases outside the gene matches: 9. This CDR3 comprises 16 residues. The germline CDR1 and CDR2 sequences are SEHNR and FQNEAQ (reference sequence). DNA for the CDR3: TGTGCCAGCAGCGTGCTTAGGGGGACAGCTAACTATGGCTACACCTTC. Translating it yields CASSVLRGTANYGYTF.

The chain joins TRBV20-1 to TRBJ1-2; D is undetermined. Germline CDR1 reads DFQATT; CDR2 reads SNEGSKA (reference sequence). Between the trimmed V and J ends, which lost 6 bases and 8 bases, there was a span of 13 bases. The CDR3 spans 11 residues. The CDR3 protein is CSAGRAFGYTF. CDR3 sequence (DNA): TGCAGTGCCGGGAGGGCCTTCGGCTACACCTTC.

The rearrangement joins TRBV6-5 to TRBJ1-3, with D possibly matching TRBD1 (6 bases). Germline values: CDR1 MNHEY, CDR2 SVGAGI. V was trimmed by 6 bases and J by 0 bases, leaving 12 bases between them. This CDR3 comprises 15 residues. The CDR3 nucleotides read TGTGCCAGCAGCCTCGGACAGAGCTCTGGAAACACCATATATTTT. Protein: CASSLGQSSGNTIYF.

The chain employs TRBV6-5 and TRBJ2-3; TRBD1 might be the D (6 bases). CDR1 is MNHEY and CDR2 is SVGAGI in the germline V gene. The germline V and J ends were trimmed by 5 bases and 0 bases, with 12 bases remaining between them. The CDR3 covers 15 residues. In nucleotides, the CDR3 is TGTGCCAGCAGTAGGAGGACAGAGAGCACAGATACGCAGTATTTT. Its translation: CASSRRTESTDTQYF.

The V and J genes are TRBV4-1 and TRBJ2-3; 10 bases fit TRBD1. The J segment lost 3 bases and the V segment lost 4 bases, leaving 7 bases of the junction unmatched. The germline CDR1 and CDR2 sequences are MGHRA and YSYEKL. This CDR3 is built from 16 residues. CDR3 residues: CASSRRDRGGTDTQYF. The CDR3 region has the DNA TGCGCCAGCAGCCGAAGGGACAGGGGAGGAACAGATACGCAGTATTTT.

The chain recombines TRBV5-1 with TRBJ2-3; D remains ambiguous. The CDR3 has 14 residues. CDR1 SGHRS and CDR2 YFSETQ come from the germline V gene. V lost 5 bases, J lost 1 base, and 11 bases lay in between. The CDR3 DNA is TGCGCCAGCAGTGGATCCGGTGGCACAGATACGCAGTATTTT. It is translated as CASSGSGGTDTQYF.

The rearrangement uses TRBV4-3 and TRBJ1-5; D is possibly TRBD1 (5 bases). V lost 0 bases, J lost 4 bases, and 10 bases lay in between. The CDR3 is 15 amino acids. Germline-derived CDR1 and CDR2 are LGHNA and YSLEER. This CDR3 reads CASSQDEGVNQPQHF. The CDR3 coding sequence is TGCGCCAGCAGCCAAGATGAAGGGGTAAATCAGCCCCAGCATTTT.

V is TRBV25-1 and J is TRBJ1-1; D ambiguous. The length of the CDR3 is 14 residues. The V end lost 1 base, the J end lost 5 bases, and 11 bases lay between the germline ends. Per germline, CDR1 MGHDK and CDR2 SYGVNS. The CDR3: CASSESGKGTEAFF. Here the CDR3 DNA reads TGTGCCAGCAGTGAATCTGGCAAGGGAACTGAAGCTTTCTTT.

This clone was counted once. The V call is TRBV5-6, the J call TRBJ2-7, with D uncertain. This CDR3 has 13 residues. Trimming stripped 3 bases from V and 6 bases from J, with 13 bases between. Germline V gene data show CDR1 as SGHDT and CDR2 as YYEEEE. CDR3 in DNA: TGTGCCAGCAGCTCGACACCCCTCTCCGAGCAGTACTTC. Its protein is CASSSTPLSEQYF.

In its sample, this clone was seen once. This chain uses TRBV5-1 with TRBJ2-1; tentatively, D is TRBD1 (6 bases). This CDR3 contains 14 residues. Per germline, CDR1 SGHRS and CDR2 YFSETQ. Trimming removed 2 bases at V and 10 bases at J, with 16 bases between. The CDR3 protein is CASSFFTRGQEQFF. The CDR3 DNA reads TGCGCCAGCAGCTTCTTTACTAGGGGACAAGAGCAGTTCTTC.

This chain joins TRBV11-2 and TRBJ1-2; D gene uncertain. Germline assignment: CDR1 SGHAT and CDR2 FQNNGV. V was cut by 0 bases and J by 0 bases, with 8 bases left in between. The CDR3 runs 15 residues. CDR3 nucleotide sequence: TGTGCCAGCAGCTTAGAGGCGCTCCCTAACTATGGCTACACCTTC. It codes for CASSLEALPNYGYTF.

The genes are TRBV19 and TRBJ1-2; 9 bases are a match to TRBD1. CDR1 LNHDA and CDR2 SQIVND come from the germline V gene (reference sequence). This CDR3 region has 14 residues. Trimming cost V 3 bases and J 8 bases; bases outside gene matches: 7. CDR3 sequence reads: CASSIQGQGIGYTF. CDR3 DNA sequence: TGTGCCAGTAGTATCCAGGGACAGGGTATAGGCTACACCTTC.

This chain links TRBV18 with TRBJ1-2; 7 bases align to TRBD1. V gave up 3 bases and J gave up 8 bases; unmatched junction bases: 6. This CDR3 region has 13 residues. Germline CDR1 is KGHSH and CDR2 is LQKENI. The chain's CDR3 is CASSPQGGDGYTF. In nucleotides, the CDR3 is TGTGCCAGCTCACCTCAGGGGGGTGACGGCTACACCTTC.

The V and J genes are TRBV7-9 and TRBJ1-6; D is ambiguous. V was shortened by 3 bases and J by 11 bases, with 11 bases between the two germline ends. Germline assignment: CDR1 SEHNR and CDR2 FQNEAQ (reference sequence). The CDR3 is 13 residues long. Written as DNA, the CDR3 is TGTGCCAGCAGCTTTTGGCTGTCGGCACCCCTCCACTTT. Its protein product is CASSFWLSAPLHF. Full variable domain (missing parts from reference TRBV7-9 and TRBJ1-6): DTGVSQNPRHKITKRGQNVTFRCDPISEHNRLYWYRQTLGQGPEFLTYFQNEAQLEKSRLLSDRFSAERPKGSFSTLEIQRTEQGDSAMYLCASSFWLSAPLHFGNGTRLTVT.

CDR3 bases: TGTGCCAGCAGCTTAGAACCTAGCGGGGGACAAGAGACCCAGTACTTC. It specifies CASSLEPSGGQETQYF. The chain recombines TRBV11-1 with TRBJ2-5; 10 bases are shared with TRBD2. Germline CDR1 is SGHAT and CDR2 is FQDESV (reference sequence). The CDR3 consists of 16 residues. J was trimmed by 2 bases and V by 1 base; bases with no gene match: 4.

The chain joins TRBV19 to TRBJ2-1; D gene unclear. Germline V gene lookup returns CDR1 LNHDA and CDR2 SQIVND (reference sequence). Trimming took 5 bases from V and 8 from J, leaving 19 bases between them. The CDR3 spans 15 residues. CDR3 in DNA: TGTGCCAGTAGTTTGCCTCGGGCGTATGGTGATGAGCAGTTCTTC. Its translation is CASSLPRAYGDEQFF. Using reference TRBV19 and TRBJ2-1 for the parts outside the CDR3, the full variable domain is DGGITQSPKYLFRKEGQNVTLSCEQNLNHDAMYWYRQDPGQGLRLIYYSQIVNDFQKGDIAEGYSVSREKKESFPLTVTSAQKNPTAFYLCASSLPRAYGDEQFFGPGTRLTVL.

This chain connects TRBV7-8 to TRBJ2-7; 12 bases map to TRBD2. V lost 0 bases and J lost 0; bases outside the gene matches: 12. CDR1 SGHVS and CDR2 FQNEAQ come from the germline V gene. The CDR3 loop spans 20 amino acids. The chain's CDR3 is CASSLARLAGGQGSSYEQYF. CDR3 DNA sequence: TGTGCCAGCAGCTTAGCGAGGCTAGCGGGGGGGCAGGGTAGCTCCTACGAGCAGTACTTC.

The rearrangement joins TRBV7-9 to TRBJ2-7; D gene unclear. The V and J ends lost 0 bases and 1 base respectively, with 7 bases between them. The CDR3 is 14 residues long. Germline V CDR1 and CDR2: SEHNR, FQNEAQ (reference sequence). The CDR3 coding sequence is TGTGCCAGCAGCTTAGCAGCCCTTTCCTACGAGCAGTACTTC. Translated, it gives CASSLAALSYEQYF.

The chain combines TRBV2 with TRBJ2-5; 8 bases map to TRBD1. This CDR3 has 16 residues. CDR1 and CDR2 from the germline V gene are SNHLY and FYNNEI. V gave up 7 bases and J gave up 1 base; unmatched junction bases: 11. CDR3 nucleotides: TGTGCCAGCACCACCCGACAGGGGCAAACCCAAGAGACCCAGTACTTC. Amino acids: CASTTRQGQTQETQYF.

The chain uses TRBV5-1 and TRBJ2-7; possibly TRBD1 or TRBD2 for D (5 bases each). The CDR3 covers 15 residues. Trimming left V 0 bases short and J 4 bases short, with 14 bases between. In germline, CDR1 is SGHRS, CDR2 YFSETQ. The CDR3 DNA sequence: TGCGCCAGCAGCTTGGTGAGGGGCAACGGGTACGAGCAGTACTTC. Its protein product is CASSLVRGNGYEQYF.

The J gene is TRBJ1-2, the V gene TRBV9; unclear D gene. CDR3 length: 13 amino acids. With 4 bases removed from V and 2 bases from J, the gap between germline ends came to 9 bases. CDR1 is SGDLS, CDR2 YYNGEE, per germline. CDR3 nucleotides: TGTGCCAGCAGCAGAGACACGAACTATGGCTACACCTTC. This gives the protein CASSRDTNYGYTF.

The CDR3 DNA reads as TGCAGTGCTGGGAGAGGCTACACCTTC. Translating it yields CSAGRGYTF. The chain employs TRBV20-1 and TRBJ1-2; D call uncertain. Trimming left V 5 bases short and J 8 bases short, with 6 bases between. Germline V gives CDR1 DFQATT, CDR2 SNEGSKA (reference sequence). The CDR3 sequence is 9 residues long.

The V gene is TRBV10-3, the J gene TRBJ2-7, with 8 bases identical to TRBD2. CDR1 ENHRY and CDR2 SYGVKD come from the germline V gene. The CDR3 is 13 amino acids. The junction had 5 bases not matched to a gene; V was cut back by 10 bases and J by 0 bases. DNA for the CDR3: TGTGCCACCGGGGGGGTTAGCTCCTACGAGCAGTACTTC. Residues: CATGGVSSYEQYF.